This T cell receptor (beta chain) was sequenced during a study of CD8 T cells in Susac syndrome. Reverse transcription of 0.5 to 1 ug RNA was performed with random hexamers. immunoSEQ multiplex PCR amplified TCR beta CDR3 across 54 Vbeta, 13 Jbeta. MiXCR, applied by TCRdb to the immunoSEQ multiplex PCR reads, yields one record per CDR3 protein. The sample lists over 95,000 distinct CDR3 sequences; roughly 91% were seen once. V lost 7 bases to trimming and J lost 13 bases; unmatched junction nucleotides: 13. The germline V gene has CDR1 SGHTA and CDR2 FQGNSA. The CDR3 contains 13 residues. TCR beta sequencing covered blood CD8+ and CD4+ T cells.

The gene calls are TRBV7-2 and TRBJ2-4, with 7 bases lining up with TRBD1. The source of this sequence is a human donor in good health. Source material: CD4+ T cells from PBMCs. The CDR3 nucleotides read TGTGCCAGCACCGGCGGCGCAGGGGGATCGCAGTACTTC. It encodes CASTGGAGGSQYF. Variable domain in full (rest from reference TRBV7-2 and TRBJ2-4): GAGVSQSPSNKVTEKGKDVELRCDPISGHTALYWYRQSLGQGLEFLIYFQGNSAPDKSGLPSDRFSAERTGGSVSTLTIQRTQQEDSAVYLCASTGGAGGSQYFGAGTRLSVL.